What follows are 10 T cell receptor beta chains derived from one specimen sequenced in a study of regulatory T cells in long-lasting Graves disease. Time point: newly diagnosed GD, antithyroid drugs for less than 3 months. The TCR library was made from RNA extracted from PBMCs. Construction of the TCR beta libraries employed iRepertoire HTBI primers in conjunction with Arm-PCR of CDR3 regions. TCRdb re-analysed the multiplex PCR reads in MiXCR, keeping a single row per CDR3 protein. The table has more than 300,000 distinct CDR3 sequences, 16% seen once. A further study also used this sample, focusing on T cells in Graves' hyperthyroidism and ophthalmopathy.

Sample: peripheral blood mononuclear cells (PBMCs), taken at new diagnosis, from a patient treated with antithyroid drugs. The receptors originated from a woman in her late teens or twenties with Graves disease.

This clonotype was observed a few times. The chain links TRBV5-1 to TRBJ1-6; a weak D match, TRBD1 (5 bases). CDR1 is SGHRS and CDR2 is YFSETQ in the germline V gene. The germline V and J ends were trimmed by 3 bases and 6 bases, with 10 bases remaining between them. The length of the CDR3 is 14 residues. CDR3 sequence reads: CASSSGTANSPLHF. The DNA for the CDR3 is TGCGCCAGCAGCTCCGGGACGGCTAATTCACCCCTCCACTTT.

This clonotype was observed at least ten times. V usage is TRBV5-1 and J usage is TRBJ2-1; D is unresolved. The CDR3 is 14 amino acids. Trimming shortened V by 5 bases and J by 3 bases, and 12 bases separated the two germline ends. Germline-derived CDR1 and CDR2 are SGHRS and YFSETQ. CDR3 nucleotide sequence: TGCGCCAGCAGGCAGGCGCTGAGCTACAATGAGCAGTTCTTC. Translating it yields CASRQALSYNEQFF. The variable domain in full, completed from reference TRBV5-1 and TRBJ2-1, reads KAGVTQTPRYLIKTRGQQVTLSCSPISGHRSVSWYQQTPGQGLQFLFEYFSETQRNKGNFPGRFSGRQFSNSRSEMNVSTLELGDSALYLCASRQALSYNEQFFGPGTRLTVL.

With regard to this clonotype: It is likely a read error: a sequence one base away is far more abundant. The V gene is TRBV6-1, the J gene TRBJ2-3; TRBD1 might be the D (6 bases). The end of the DNA fits TRBJ2-1 better, so the J call may be wrong. The CDR3 spans 15 residues. CDR1 and CDR2 (germline): MNHNS, SASEGT. DNA of the CDR3: TGTGCCAGCGGGTTCAGGGACACGGTCAGTGGCGAGCAGTTCTTC. This sequence encodes CASGFRDTVSGEQFF.

In this sample, this clonotype turned up many times. V and J are TRBV3-1 and TRBJ2-7; perhaps TRBD1 as D (5 bases). Germline CDR1 reads LGHDT; CDR2 reads YNNKEL (reference sequence). The CDR3 extends over 14 amino acids. Deletions cut 5 bases from V and 3 bases from J, with 14 bases between. The CDR3: CASSSQRQFYEQYF. CDR3 DNA sequence: TGTGCCAGCAGCTCCCAAAGACAGTTCTACGAGCAGTACTTC.

Only a few counts were recorded for this clonotype. The rearrangement joins TRBV7-3 to TRBJ2-2; tentatively, D is TRBD1 (6 bases). CDR1 and CDR2 from the germline V gene are SGHTA and FQGTGA. Trimming left V 5 bases short and J 4 bases short, with 14 bases between. This CDR3 has 15 residues. The CDR3 loop reads CASSLQTGLTGELFF. The CDR3 nucleotides are TGTGCCAGCAGCCTACAAACAGGGCTCACCGGGGAGCTGTTTTTT.

The chain joins TRBV7-2 to TRBJ1-1; possibly TRBD1 for D (5 bases). CDR3 length equals 15 residues. The germline V and J ends were trimmed by 5 bases and 1 base, with 14 bases remaining between them. Looked up from germline, CDR1 is SGHTA and CDR2 is FQGNSA. Here the CDR3 DNA reads TGTGCCAGCAGCCCCGGGACTGGAAAGAACACTGAAGCTTTCTTT. As protein: CASSPGTGKNTEAFF.

At least ten counts were recorded for this clonotype. V is TRBV7-3 and J is TRBJ2-7, with 11 bases matching TRBD2. The CDR3 totals 13 residues. Germline CDR1 and CDR2: SGHTA and FQGTGA. After removal of 4 bases from V and 6 bases from J, the junction contained 2 bases not matched to a gene. CDR3 nucleotide sequence: TGTGCCAGCAGCTACGGACTAGCGGGCGAGCAGTACTTC. This encodes CASSYGLAGEQYF.

This clonotype was detected many times. The chain uses TRBV20-1 and TRBJ2-7, with TRBD2 matching 7 bases. This CDR3 spans 14 amino acids. Looked up from germline, CDR1 is DFQATT and CDR2 is SNEGSKA (reference sequence). The trim removed 6 bases at V and 0 bases at J, leaving 8 bases unmatched. CDR3 DNA: TGCAGTGCCACCAAGGGAGGGATCTCCTACGAGCAGTACTTC. This codes for CSATKGGISYEQYF.

V gene TRBV7-9 combines with J gene TRBJ2-6, with D possibly matching TRBD2 (5 bases). Germline lookup yields CDR1 SEHNR and CDR2 FQNEAQ (reference sequence). Trimming stripped 5 bases from V and 0 bases from J, with 17 bases between. There are 18 residues in the CDR3. In nucleotides, the CDR3 is TGTGCCAGCAGCAATTCAAAGGGAGCACGCTCTGGGGCCAACGTCCTGACTTTC. Its protein product is CASSNSKGARSGANVLTF.

This clonotype has just a few counts. Germline and junction disagree at one end, which may indicate a read error. The chain's CDR3 is CASSLRPGQGTDTQYF. CDR3 coding DNA: TGCGCCAGCAGCTTGAGGCCGGGACAGGGGACAGATACTCAGTATTTT. The chain has TRBV5-1 and TRBJ2-3; 10 bases map to TRBD1. This CDR3 has 16 amino acids. CDR1 is SGHRS, CDR2 YFSETQ, per germline.